One T cell receptor (beta chain) is described in this entry. CDR1 is MGHRA, CDR2 YSYEKL, per germline. The CDR3 runs to 15 residues. Trimming cost V 0 bases and J 3 bases, with 12 bases left between them. The protocol was immunoSEQ multiplex PCR, while the TCRdb copy is restricted to in-frame clones and leaves out a portion. The table lists about 340,000 clones, about 86% of them singletons. The record originates from a study of blood T cell repertoires in COVID-19. Study information: The samples span acute and convalescent COVID-19 from the United States, Italy and Spain.

This sequence was found in a man aged 25 to 40 with active or convalescent COVID-19. The V gene is TRBV4-1, the J gene TRBJ2-7; D is possibly TRBD1 (5 bases). Sequenced material: peripheral blood. The CDR3 loop is CASSQEGAGRYEQYF. The CDR3 DNA sequence: TGCGCCAGCAGCCAAGAAGGGGCAGGGCGCTACGAGCAGTACTTC.